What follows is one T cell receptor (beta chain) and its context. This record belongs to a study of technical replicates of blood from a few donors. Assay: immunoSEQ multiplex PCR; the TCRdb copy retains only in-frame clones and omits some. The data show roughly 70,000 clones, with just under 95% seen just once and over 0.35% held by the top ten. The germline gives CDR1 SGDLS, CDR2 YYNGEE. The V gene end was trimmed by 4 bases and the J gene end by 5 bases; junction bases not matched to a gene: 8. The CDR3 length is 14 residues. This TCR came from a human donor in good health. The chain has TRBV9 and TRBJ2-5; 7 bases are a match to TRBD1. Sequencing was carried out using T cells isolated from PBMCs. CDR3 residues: CASSLTGFGETQYF. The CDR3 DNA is TGTGCCAGCAGCTTGACAGGGTTCGGGGAGACCCAGTACTTC.